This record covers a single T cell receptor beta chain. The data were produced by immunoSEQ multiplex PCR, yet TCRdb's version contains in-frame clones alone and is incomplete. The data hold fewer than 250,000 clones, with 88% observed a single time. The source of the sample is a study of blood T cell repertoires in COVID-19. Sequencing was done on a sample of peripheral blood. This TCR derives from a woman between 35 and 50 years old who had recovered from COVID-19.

CDR3: CASSFGAFNQPQHF. CDR3 nucleotides: TGTGCCAGCAGTTTTGGGGCATTCAATCAGCCCCAGCATTTT. The V call is TRBV27, the J call TRBJ1-5; possible D gene TRBD1, 5 bases. Trimming pared 3 bases from V and 3 bases from J, leaving 9 bases between. The CDR3 loop spans 14 amino acids. CDR1 and CDR2 from the germline V gene are MNHEY and SMNVEV (reference sequence).